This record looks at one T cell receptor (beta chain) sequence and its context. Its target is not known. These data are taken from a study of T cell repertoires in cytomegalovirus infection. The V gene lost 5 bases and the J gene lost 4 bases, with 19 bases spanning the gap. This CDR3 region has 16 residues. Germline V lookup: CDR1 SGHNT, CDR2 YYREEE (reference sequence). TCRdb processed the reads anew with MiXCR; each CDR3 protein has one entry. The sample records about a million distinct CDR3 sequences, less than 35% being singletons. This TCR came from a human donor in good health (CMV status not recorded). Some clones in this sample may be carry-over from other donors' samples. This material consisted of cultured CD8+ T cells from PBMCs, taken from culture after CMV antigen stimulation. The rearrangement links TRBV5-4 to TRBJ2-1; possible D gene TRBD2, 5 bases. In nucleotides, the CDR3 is TGTGCCAGCAGTTTGCTGGGAGACTTACTTTACAATGAGCAGTTCTTC. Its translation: CASSLLGDLLYNEQFF.